This T cell receptor (beta chain) was recovered during a study of long-term antiretroviral therapy in people with HIV. Findings and limits, study-wide: Repertoires in HIV (unlike those of controls) had narrower CDR3 length ranges. After ART, diversity increased yet remained lower than transplant donor controls. Clones that had undergone expansion before ART dominated the repertoire at all time points.

With regard to this clone: Antigen: not known.

Survey-level immunoSEQ v3.0 assays were run. Only in-frame clones appear in the TCRdb table, and some are missing; sequencing was by immunoSEQ multiplex PCR. Of roughly 28,000 clones listed, 65% to 85% are singletons. Trimming shortened V by 7 bases and J by 13 bases, and 20 bases separated the two germline ends. The germline V gene has CDR1 SNHLY and CDR2 FYNNEI. This CDR3 contains 13 residues. Specimens held about 0.85-11 million cryopreserved PBMC prior to DNA extraction. Sample: unsorted PBMCs, taken 3 years after starting antiretroviral therapy. V is TRBV2 and J is TRBJ2-1, with a tentative D call TRBD2 (5 bases). The origin of this receptor is a man aged 40-50 years with HIV. CDR3 nucleotide sequence: TGTGCCAGCACCATACCACCGGAGGTAGCTCAGTTCTTC. Amino acids: CASTIPPEVAQFF. Variable domain in full (rest from reference TRBV2 and TRBJ2-1): EPEVTQTPSHQVTQMGQEVILRCVPISNHLYFYWYRQILGQKVEFLVSFYNNEISEKSEIFDDQFSVERPDGSNFTLKIRSTKLEDSAMYFCASTIPPEVAQFFGPGTRLTVL.